This is a list of T cell receptor beta chains from one sample in a study of blood T cells in healthy people across ages. TCRdb used MiXCR to reprocess the 5' RACE reads, holding one entry per CDR3 protein. The sample shows some 800,000 distinct CDR3 sequences, approximately 48% of them seen only once. What was sequenced was blood. These receptors all stem from a man between 60 and 75 years old in good health. CDR3s include the opening cysteine and the closing phenylalanine or tryptophan.

TRBJ1-4 TRBV12-3/TRBV12-4 CASRTGTHEKLFF
TRBJ2-7 TRBV6-2/TRBV6-3 CASSWGMNEQYF
TRBJ2-3 TRBV20-1 CSAHHRGGGTDTQYF
TRBJ2-1 TRBV6-5 CASGSTIINEQFF
TRBJ2-6 TRBV7-2 CASSLRGSSSGANVLTF
TRBJ1-2 TRBV5-1 CASSSDSFRYGYTF
TRBJ2-7 TRBV14 CASSQSSEQYF
TRBJ2-7 TRBV12-3/TRBV12-4 CASSLVTGEGEQYF
TRBJ1-1 TRBV27 CASSSPSGATEAFF
TRBJ1-5 TRBV3-1 CASSQGSGGDNQPQHF
- TRBV11-3 CASSYGTGYETQYF
TRBJ1-2 TRBV18 CASSPNTGGSNYGYTF
TRBJ2-6 TRBV14 CASPRDPGTNVLTF
TRBJ2-1 TRBV7-2 CASSLGAGGPHEQFF
TRBJ2-7 TRBV4-3 CASSLGAGSIEQYF
TRBJ1-5 TRBV7-8 CASSLRHTNDQPQHF
TRBJ1-1 TRBV28 CASSSFLFNGNTEAFF
- TRBV12-3/TRBV12-4 CASRSISGGYNEQYF
TRBJ2-3 TRBV2 CASSVGLNTDTQYF
- TRBV5-1 CASSFWTSGDPYEQYF
TRBJ2-3 TRBV5-1 CASSNGETDTQYF
TRBJ2-3 TRBV13 CASSPPTGTGLSTDTQYF
TRBJ2-5 TRBV7-2 CASSFTGAQETQYF
TRBJ2-1 TRBV10-3 CAISDRNNEQFF
TRBJ2-1 TRBV12-3/TRBV12-4 CASSIGGGRDGEQFF
TRBJ2-1 TRBV4-1 CASSQDQLIAPYNEQFF
TRBJ2-5 TRBV12-3/TRBV12-4 CAVTTSGGEGETQYF
TRBJ2-3 TRBV6-5 CASSRLAVADTQYF
TRBJ1-6 TRBV27 CASSPQGATSYNSPLHF
TRBJ2-1 TRBV7-2 CARSLSRGPEQFF
TRBJ1-4 TRBV7-9 CASSLGSSRAEKLFF
TRBJ2-7 TRBV9 CASSLAEGTYEQYF
TRBJ2-7 TRBV9 CASSVEPGQEYEQYF
TRBJ1-1 TRBV11-1 CASSLEGRNTEAFF
TRBJ1-2 TRBV7-9 CAGRRGAYGYTF
TRBJ1-1 TRBV16 CASSQSVETEAFF
TRBJ2-7 TRBV30 CACQTRESSYEQYF
TRBJ1-2 TRBV20-1 CRATLGQRYGYTF
TRBJ2-5 TRBV2 CASSGDTRGTQYF
TRBJ2-1 TRBV7-9 CASSFKGIDEQFF
TRBJ1-6 TRBV3-1 CASSQVSTSIPLHF
- TRBV3-1 CASSQHLGGLYEQYF
TRBJ2-1 TRBV7-2 CASHGRQAYNEQFF
TRBJ2-4 TRBV11-2 CASSLGGLAGGQNIQYF
TRBJ2-3 TRBV20-1 CSARGAKSTDTQYF
TRBJ2-1 TRBV7-2 CASSLGGSGVSSNEQFF
TRBJ1-2 TRBV12-3/TRBV12-4 CASSLTVYGYTF
TRBJ1-2 TRBV12-3/TRBV12-4 CASSLRGGYTF